This T cell receptor (beta chain) comes out of a study of T cell responses to AZD1222 COVID-19 vaccine. Overall study findings and caveats: Nearly half of spike-specific TCRs reportedly target unmutated variant regions. None of the repertoires were sampled until the peak T cell response had passed. Recipients of two AZD1222 doses showed rising Spike-specific TCR breadth and depth. The study found vaccine-associated CD4 TCRs spanning spike, dominant at 160-218 and 743-854.

V dropped 6 bases and J dropped 1; count of bases not matched to a gene: 5. In germline, CDR1 is WSHSY, CDR2 SAAADI. The CDR3 runs 14 residues. TCRdb's copy holds only in-frame clones and misses some; the assay was immunoSEQ multiplex PCR. There are approximately 99,000 clones in the sample; about nine tenths occur only once, and 8% to 8.5% lies in the top ten. The table lists this clone with a count of one. Its antigen is not identified. V gene TRBV10-2 combines with J gene TRBJ1-1, with 7 bases fitting TRBD1. This sequence was found in an adult who received the AZD1222 COVID-19 vaccine. The specimen was peripheral blood, collected 28 days after the second AZD1222 dose. CDR3 sequence (DNA): TGCGCCAGCAGGGCCGGGACAGCGAACACTGAAGCTTTCTTT. Protein product: CASRAGTANTEAFF.